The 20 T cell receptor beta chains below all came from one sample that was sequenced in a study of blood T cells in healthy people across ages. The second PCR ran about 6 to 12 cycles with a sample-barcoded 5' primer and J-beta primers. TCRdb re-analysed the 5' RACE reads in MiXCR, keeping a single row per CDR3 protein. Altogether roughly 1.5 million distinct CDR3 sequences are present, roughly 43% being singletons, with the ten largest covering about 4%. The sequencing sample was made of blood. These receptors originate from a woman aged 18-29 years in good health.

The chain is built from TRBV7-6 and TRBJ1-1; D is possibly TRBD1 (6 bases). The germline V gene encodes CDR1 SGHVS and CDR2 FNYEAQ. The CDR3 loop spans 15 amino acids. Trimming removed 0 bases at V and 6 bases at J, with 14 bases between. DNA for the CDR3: TGTGCCAGCAGCTTAGCTGCAGGGGTCACGTCTGAAGCTTTCTTT. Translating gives CASSLAAGVTSEAFF.

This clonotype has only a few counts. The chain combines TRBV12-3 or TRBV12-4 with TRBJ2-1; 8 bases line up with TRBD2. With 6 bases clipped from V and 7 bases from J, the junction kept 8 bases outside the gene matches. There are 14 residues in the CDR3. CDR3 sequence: CASRPAGELNEQFF. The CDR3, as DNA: TGTGCCAGCAGGCCAGCGGGGGAGTTGAATGAGCAGTTCTTC.

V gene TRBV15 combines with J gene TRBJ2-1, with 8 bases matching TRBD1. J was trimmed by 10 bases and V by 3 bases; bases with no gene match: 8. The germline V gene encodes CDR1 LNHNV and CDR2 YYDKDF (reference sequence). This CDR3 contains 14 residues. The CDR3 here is CATSSALRGHEQFF. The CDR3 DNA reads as TGTGCCACCAGCAGTGCCCTCAGGGGGCACGAGCAGTTCTTC.

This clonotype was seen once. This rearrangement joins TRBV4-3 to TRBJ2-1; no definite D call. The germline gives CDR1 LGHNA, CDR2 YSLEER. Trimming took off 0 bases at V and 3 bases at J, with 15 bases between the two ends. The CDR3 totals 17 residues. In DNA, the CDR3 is TGCGCCAGCAGCCAAGAAGAGTGGACCCTTAGCTACAATGAGCAGTTCTTC. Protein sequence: CASSQEEWTLSYNEQFF.

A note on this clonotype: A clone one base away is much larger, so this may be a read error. The CDR3 DNA sequence: TGTGCCAGCAGTTTTGTAGGGACAGAAACGCAGTATTTT. Translated: CASSFVGTETQYF. V usage is TRBV27 and J usage is TRBJ2-3; the match to TRBD1 covers 7 bases. Germline V gene sequence: CDR1 MNHEY, CDR2 SMNVEV (reference sequence). This CDR3 region has 13 residues.

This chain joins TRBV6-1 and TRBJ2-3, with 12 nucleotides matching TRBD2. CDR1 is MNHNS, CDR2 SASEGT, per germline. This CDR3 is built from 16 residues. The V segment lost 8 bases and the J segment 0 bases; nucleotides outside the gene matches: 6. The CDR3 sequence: CASRRLAGVSTDTQYF. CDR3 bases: TGTGCCAGCCGCAGACTAGCGGGAGTCAGCACAGATACGCAGTATTTT.

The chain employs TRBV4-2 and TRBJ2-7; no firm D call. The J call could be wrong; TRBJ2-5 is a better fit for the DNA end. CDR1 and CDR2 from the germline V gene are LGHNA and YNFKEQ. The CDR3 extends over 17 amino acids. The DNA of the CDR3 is TGTGCCAGCAGCCAAGATAGTTACATGACGAGCCAAGAGACCCAGTACTTC. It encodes CASSQDSYMTSQETQYF.

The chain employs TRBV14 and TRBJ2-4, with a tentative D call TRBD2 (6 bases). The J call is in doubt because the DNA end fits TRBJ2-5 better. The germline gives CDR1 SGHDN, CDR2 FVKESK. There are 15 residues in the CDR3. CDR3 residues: CASSPKPLGRETQYF. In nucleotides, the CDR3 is TGTGCCAGCAGCCCAAAACCACTAGGGAGGGAGACCCAGTACTTC.

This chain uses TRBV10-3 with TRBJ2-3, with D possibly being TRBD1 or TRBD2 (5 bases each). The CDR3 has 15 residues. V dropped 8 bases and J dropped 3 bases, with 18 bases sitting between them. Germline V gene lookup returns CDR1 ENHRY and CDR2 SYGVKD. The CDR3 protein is CAIGLTEFGTDTQYF. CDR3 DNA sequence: TGTGCCATCGGACTGACAGAATTCGGGACAGATACGCAGTATTTT.

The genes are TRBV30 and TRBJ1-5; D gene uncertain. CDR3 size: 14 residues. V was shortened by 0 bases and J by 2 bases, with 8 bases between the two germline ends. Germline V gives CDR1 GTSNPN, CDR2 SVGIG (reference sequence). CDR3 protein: CAWSVPLGNQPQHF. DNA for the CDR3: TGTGCCTGGAGTGTACCCTTGGGCAATCAGCCCCAGCATTTT.

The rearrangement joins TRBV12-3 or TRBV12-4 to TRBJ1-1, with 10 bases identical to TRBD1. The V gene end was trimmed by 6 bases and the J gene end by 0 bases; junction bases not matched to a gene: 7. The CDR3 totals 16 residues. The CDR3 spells CASSPDRGPMNTEAFF. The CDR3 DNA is TGTGCCAGCAGCCCTGACAGGGGGCCCATGAACACTGAAGCTTTCTTT.

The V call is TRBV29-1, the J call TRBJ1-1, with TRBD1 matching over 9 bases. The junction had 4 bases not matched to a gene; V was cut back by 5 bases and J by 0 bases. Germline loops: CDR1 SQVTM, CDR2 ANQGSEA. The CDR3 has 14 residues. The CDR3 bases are TGCAGCGTTAAATACAGGGGGCTGAACACTGAAGCTTTCTTT. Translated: CSVKYRGLNTEAFF.

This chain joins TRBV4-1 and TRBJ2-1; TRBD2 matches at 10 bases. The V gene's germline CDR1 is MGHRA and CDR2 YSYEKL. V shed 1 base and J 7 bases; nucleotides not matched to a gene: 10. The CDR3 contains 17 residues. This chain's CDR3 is CASSQGDPSGSGNEQFF. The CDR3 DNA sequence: TGCGCCAGCAGCCAAGGTGATCCTAGCGGGAGTGGGAATGAGCAGTTCTTC.

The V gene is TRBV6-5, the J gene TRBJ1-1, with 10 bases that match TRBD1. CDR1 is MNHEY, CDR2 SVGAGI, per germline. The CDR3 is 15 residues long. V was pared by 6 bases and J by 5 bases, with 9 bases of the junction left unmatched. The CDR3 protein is CASRTRDRGPTEAFF. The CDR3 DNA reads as TGTGCCAGCAGAACCCGGGACAGGGGACCTACTGAAGCTTTCTTT.

CDR3 DNA sequence: TGTGCCAGCAGCTTAATATGGGTAGATACGCAGTATTTT. Protein: CASSLIWVDTQYF. This chain uses TRBV11-2 with TRBJ2-3; D is unresolved. The CDR3 length is 13 residues. In germline, CDR1 is SGHAT, CDR2 FQNNGV. The germline V and J ends were trimmed by 2 bases and 5 bases, with 8 bases remaining between them.

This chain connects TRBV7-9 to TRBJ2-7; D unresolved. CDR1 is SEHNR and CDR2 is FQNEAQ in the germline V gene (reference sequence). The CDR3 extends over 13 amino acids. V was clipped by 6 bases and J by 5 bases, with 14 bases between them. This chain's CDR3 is CASSFSHYNEQYF. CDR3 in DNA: TGTGCCAGCAGTTTCAGCCATTACAACGAGCAGTACTTC.

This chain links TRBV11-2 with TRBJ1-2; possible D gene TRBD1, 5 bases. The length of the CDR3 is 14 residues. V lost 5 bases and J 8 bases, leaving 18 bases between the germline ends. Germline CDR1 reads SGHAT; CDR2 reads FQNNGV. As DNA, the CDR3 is TGTGCCAGCAGCCCCAGGGCAACCGCCAGGGGCTACACCTTC. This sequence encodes CASSPRATARGYTF.

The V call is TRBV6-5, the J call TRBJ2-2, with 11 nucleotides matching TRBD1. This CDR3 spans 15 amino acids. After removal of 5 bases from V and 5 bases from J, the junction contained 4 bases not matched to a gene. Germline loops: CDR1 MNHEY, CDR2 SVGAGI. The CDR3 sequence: CASSLDRGHTGELFF. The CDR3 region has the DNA TGTGCCAGCAGTCTGGACAGGGGGCATACCGGGGAGCTGTTTTTT.

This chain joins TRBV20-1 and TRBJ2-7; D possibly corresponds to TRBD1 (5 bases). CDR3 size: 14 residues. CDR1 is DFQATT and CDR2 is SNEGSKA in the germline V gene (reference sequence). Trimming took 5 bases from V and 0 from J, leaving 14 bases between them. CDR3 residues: CSAPRQPSSYEQYF. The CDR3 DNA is TGCAGTGCTCCTCGACAGCCTAGCTCCTACGAGCAGTACTTC.

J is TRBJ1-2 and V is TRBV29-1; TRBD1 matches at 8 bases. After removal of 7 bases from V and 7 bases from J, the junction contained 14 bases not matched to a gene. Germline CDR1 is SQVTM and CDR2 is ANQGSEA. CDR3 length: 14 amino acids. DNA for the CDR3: TGCAGCGCCGTAGGACAGGGCCCTCTAGTTGGCTACACCTTC. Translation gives CSAVGQGPLVGYTF.